This entry lists 8 T cell receptor beta chains sequenced from one sample in a study of cytomegalovirus exposure and HLA in healthy donors. The assay was immunoSEQ multiplex PCR, and TCRdb's table has in-frame clones only and misses some. The sample consists of approximately 100,000 clones, about 94% of them appearing once. Sequenced: PBMCs. The receptors originated from a woman in her twenties or thirties in good health and CMV-seropositive.

The rearrangement links TRBV30 to TRBJ1-3, with D tentatively TRBD1 (5 bases). Trimming removed 4 bases at V and 0 bases at J, with 7 bases between. Germline V lookup: CDR1 GTSNPN, CDR2 SVGIG (reference sequence). The CDR3 totals 13 residues. In nucleotides, the CDR3 is TGTGCCTGGACTCAGGGCTCTGGAAACACCATATATTTT. It codes for CAWTQGSGNTIYF.

For the CDR3, the DNA is TGTGCCAGCAGTTACCCCGGACTAGCGGGCGCCGCGGGGGAGACCCAGTACTTC. Amino acids: CASSYPGLAGAAGETQYF. The chain employs TRBV28 and TRBJ2-5, with 11 bases that match TRBD2. The germline V gene encodes CDR1 MDHEN and CDR2 SYDVKM. V gave up 4 bases and J gave up 5 bases; unmatched junction bases: 15. The CDR3 contains 18 residues. Together with reference TRBV28 and TRBJ2-5, the CDR3 gives the full variable domain: DVKVTQSSRYLVKRTGEKVFLECVQDMDHENMFWYRQDPGLGLRLIYFSYDVKMKEKGDIPEGYSVSREKKERFSLILESASTNQTSMYLCASSYPGLAGAAGETQYFGPGTRLLVL.

The chain combines TRBV7-9 with TRBJ2-1, with TRBD2 identical over 8 bases. Germline CDR1 and CDR2: SEHNR and FQNEAQ (reference sequence). The CDR3 is 15 amino acids. With V trimmed by 5 bases and J by 3 bases, 6 bases remained unmatched. The CDR3 loop is CASSPSGSIYNEQFF. In DNA form, the CDR3 reads TGTGCCAGCAGCCCGAGCGGGAGCATCTACAATGAGCAGTTCTTC.

The CDR3 coding sequence is TGTGCCAGCAGTTACAACGACAGGCGTGAGCAGTACTTC. It specifies CASSYNDRREQYF. The chain is built from TRBV6-6 and TRBJ2-7; possibly TRBD1 for D (6 bases). Trimming stripped 2 bases from V and 7 bases from J, with 12 bases between. The CDR3 is 13 residues long. Germline V CDR1 and CDR2: MNHNY, SVGAGI (reference sequence).

V gene TRBV7-9 combines with J gene TRBJ1-5, with a tentative D call TRBD1 (5 bases). Germline V CDR1 and CDR2: SEHNR, FQNEAQ (reference sequence). The CDR3 runs 12 residues. The V end was cut by 4 bases, the J end by 5 bases, with 6 bases between. The DNA of the CDR3 is TGTGCCAGCAGCTGGGGGGATCAGCCCCAGCATTTT. This sequence encodes CASSWGDQPQHF.

The chain employs TRBV4-3 and TRBJ2-7; D unclear. V lost 0 bases to trimming and J lost 3 bases, with 9 bases between them. Germline V gives CDR1 LGHNA, CDR2 YSLEER. This CDR3 has 14 amino acids. This CDR3 is CASSQEGADYEQYF. In nucleotides, the CDR3 is TGCGCCAGCAGCCAAGAAGGAGCAGACTACGAGCAGTACTTC.

The gene calls are TRBV5-6 and TRBJ2-3; 11 nucleotides align to TRBD1. The CDR3 length is 16 residues. V shed 0 bases, J shed 4 bases, and the junction held 4 bases outside the gene matches. The V gene's germline CDR1 is SGHDT and CDR2 YYEEEE. CDR3 residues: CASSLVGTGGPDTQYF. DNA of the CDR3: TGTGCCAGCAGCTTGGTAGGGACAGGGGGACCAGATACGCAGTATTTT.

The CDR3 region has the DNA TGTGCCAGCAGCCGAACAGGGAGCTCGTACAATGAGCAGTTCTTC. Residues: CASSRTGSSYNEQFF. This chain uses TRBV7-9 with TRBJ2-1; weak D call: TRBD1 (6 bases). Germline values: CDR1 SEHNR, CDR2 FQNEAQ (reference sequence). The V and J ends lost 5 bases and 4 bases respectively, with 15 bases between them. There are 15 residues in the CDR3.